These T cell receptor beta chains were read from a single sample in a study of long-term antiretroviral therapy in people with HIV. The table came from immunoSEQ multiplex PCR; TCRdb's copy has only in-frame clones and leaves some out. The top ten hold roughly 4.7% of the sample, which has some 3,500 clones, 88% seen once. Here the sequenced sample was unsorted PBMCs, taken 0.3 years after starting antiretroviral therapy. Receptors were obtained from a woman between 45 and 60 years old with HIV. Each CDR3 is given with its conserved first and last residue. The order of the fields is J gene, clone size, D gene, V gene, CDR3 DNA, CDR3 protein. D genes are given only for firm matches. Clone size appears in some rows only: once, few, many, or a class for an expanded clone.

>TRBJ1-6|NA|TRBD1|TRBV29-1
TGCAGCGTTGAGGACAGGGCGGAGGGGCCCCTCCACTTT
CSVEDRAEGPLHF
>TRBJ1-1|NA|TRBD1|TRBV30
TGTGCCTGGAGTGTGACAGGGCACACTGAAGCTTTCTTT
CAWSVTGHTEAFF
>TRBJ2-3|large|NA|TRBV6-6
TGTGCCAGTCGGTTTTCAGATACGCAGTATTTT
CASRFSDTQYF
>TRBJ1-2|NA|NA|TRBV7-2
TGTGCCAGCGGCAACTATGGCTACACCTTC
CASGNYGYTF
>TRBJ1-5|NA|NA|TRBV5-1
TGCGCCAGCAGCTTGACAGCTGATCAGCCCCAGCATTTT
CASSLTADQPQHF
>TRBJ2-3|NA|TRBD2|TRBV12-5
TGTGCTAGTGGGGGTAGCGGGGGGGCCCGAGATACGCAGTATTTT
CASGGSGGARDTQYF
>TRBJ2-3|NA|TRBD2|TRBV7-3
TGTGCCAGCAGTCAAGGGACTAGCGGGGGGGTTTTCACAGATACGCAGTATTTT
CASSQGTSGGVFTDTQYF
>TRBJ2-2|NA|TRBD2|TRBV30
TGTGCCTGGAAAAGTCGGATCCAGCGGGGGGCCGTAGGGGAGCTGTTTTTT
CAWKSRIQRGAVGELFF
>TRBJ2-4|NA|NA|TRBV19
TGTGCCAGTAAGTTGGGGGGGGGCTTAGCCAAAAACATTCAGTACTTC
CASKLGGGLAKNIQYF
>TRBJ2-3|NA|TRBD1|TRBV5-1
TGCGCCAGCCATTCCGGGTGGGACAGGGATATAGATACGCAGTATTTT
CASHSGWDRDIDTQYF
>TRBJ2-1|NA|TRBD2|TRBV7-2
TGTGCCAGCAGCCTAGTAGGCGGGGGGGCTTCGGATGAGCAGTTCTTC
CASSLVGGGASDEQFF
>TRBJ1-3|NA|NA|TRBV11-2
TGTGCCAGCAGCTTGTCAGGGACCTTCTCTGGAAACACCATATATTTT
CASSLSGTFSGNTIYF
>TRBJ2-1|once|NA|TRBV5-1
TGCGCCAGCAGCTTGCGGACCCCTGGAAGGAATGAGCAGTTCTTC
CASSLRTPGRNEQFF
>TRBJ2-5|NA|NA|TRBV9
TGTGCCAGCAGCGTAGCTGGGAGCGTTCCGTCTCCAGAGACCCAGTACTTC
CASSVAGSVPSPETQYF
>TRBJ1-4|once|TRBD1|TRBV7-2
TGTGCCAGCAGCTCCCCGGACAGGTCGAGTGAAAAACTGTTTTTT
CASSSPDRSSEKLFF
>TRBJ2-3|once|TRBD2|TRBV2
TGTGCCAGCGATCCAGCGGGAGGGGAATATACGCAGTATTTT
CASDPAGGEYTQYF